This is a list of T cell receptor beta chains from one sample in a study. TCRdb independently ran MiXCR on the RT-PCR reads; one entry per CDR3 protein. The sample contains about 680,000 distinct CDR3 sequences, about 14% of which appear only once. The sequenced material came from memory CD4+ T cells from blood. The receptors shown here come from a female donor in good health, serving as a healthy control. CDR3s include the opening cysteine and the closing phenylalanine or tryptophan. The order of the fields is CDR3 DNA, CDR3 protein, J gene, clone size, V gene, D gene. The D gene is left open where the match is weak. For some rows the clone size is stated as once, few or many, or as a class when expanded; others skip it.

TGCAGCGTTGCCGGCCTCGGTCTTTCAGGACGGCCAAGGGGCACTGAAGCTTTCTTT	CSVAGLGLSGRPRGTEAFF	TRBJ1-1	.	TRBV29-1	.
TGTGCCAGCAGTTCCACTAGCGGTTACGAGCAGTACTTC	CASSSTSGYEQYF	TRBJ2-7	many	TRBV7-2	TRBD2
TGTGCCAGCAGCTTAGCCCAGGGCATAGCGTTCCAAGAGACCCAGTACTTC	CASSLAQGIAFQETQYF	TRBJ2-5	many	TRBV7-6	.
TGTGCCAGCAGTTTAGAAAGGACTTCCTACGAGCAGTACTTC	CASSLERTSYEQYF	TRBJ2-7	few	TRBV12-3/TRBV12-4	.
TGTGCCATCAGTGAGCAAGGGGCGGGGGACTATGAGCAGTTCTTC	CAISEQGAGDYEQFF	TRBJ2-1	.	TRBV10-3	TRBD2
TGCAGTGCTCCACCCAATAGCGGAATAGACACCGGGGAGCTGTTTTTT	CSAPPNSGIDTGELFF	TRBJ2-2	few	TRBV20-1	.
TGTGCCAGCAGACAAGACGCTGACGATGGCTACACCTTC	CASRQDADDGYTF	TRBJ1-2	few	TRBV6-6	.
TGTGCCAGCAGCCAAGCCTCTAGGGTTTCCAATGAGCAGTTCTTC	CASSQASRVSNEQFF	TRBJ2-1	few	TRBV3-1	.
TGCAGCGTTGATATGGAAACAGCTGAACCTACGAGGCAGTACTTC	CSVDMETAEPTRQYF	TRBJ2-7	many	TRBV29-1	.
TGTGCCAGCAGCTTACTCGGAACGAACACCGGGGAGCTGTTTTTT	CASSLLGTNTGELFF	TRBJ2-2	many	TRBV7-3	.
TGTGCCAGCTCACTAGGACTAGCGGGGGGCGAGCAGTACTTC	CASSLGLAGGEQYF	TRBJ2-7	many	TRBV3-1	TRBD2
TGTGCCAGCACCCTAGGACTAGCGGGTCCTAGCACAGATACGCAGTATTTT	CASTLGLAGPSTDTQYF	TRBJ2-3	few	TRBV2	TRBD2
TGTGCCATCGGGACGGGCGGGGATACGCAGTATTTT	CAIGTGGDTQYF	TRBJ2-3	.	TRBV6-2/TRBV6-3	.
TGCGCCAGCAGCTCGTACCTCCAGGGCCAGGGGGTTGGATGGATGAACACTGAAGCTTTCTTT	CASSSYLQGQGVGWMNTEAFF	TRBJ1-1	few	TRBV5-1	TRBD1
TGTGCCACCAGTGACCAGGGACAGGGGGCAACTGAAGCTTTCTTT	CATSDQGQGATEAFF	TRBJ1-1	few	TRBV24-1	TRBD1
TGCGCCAGCGCCTCCGGGGACCGCTATGCGAACACCGGGGAGCTGTTTTTT	CASASGDRYANTGELFF	TRBJ2-2	few	TRBV5-1	.
TGTGCCAGCAGTGAGTTGACACCACAAGAGACCCAGTACTTC	CASSELTPQETQYF	TRBJ2-5	few	TRBV2	.
TGTGCCAGCAGTTACTCGAGCTTTAGCAATCAGCCCCAGCATTTT	CASSYSSFSNQPQHF	TRBJ1-5	.	TRBV6-6	.
TGTGCCAGCACGGGACAGATCACCGGGGAGCTGTTTTTT	CASTGQITGELFF	TRBJ2-2	.	TRBV5-6	TRBD1
TGTGCCAGTTTACAGGGGGCGTCCTCCTACGAGCAGTACTTC	CASLQGASSYEQYF	TRBJ2-7	few	TRBV6-1	TRBD1
TGTGCCATCAGTGCGCTAGCGGGAGGGTCTATTCGCACAGATACGCAGTATTTT	CAISALAGGSIRTDTQYF	TRBJ2-3	few	TRBV10-3	TRBD2
TGTGCCAGCAGCTTACAGCGGGACACTGAAGCTTTCTTT	CASSLQRDTEAFF	TRBJ1-1	many	TRBV11-2	.
TGTGCCAGCAGCTCCCGTCCGGGAGGCGATACGCAGTATTTT	CASSSRPGGDTQYF	TRBJ2-3	few	TRBV7-2	TRBD2
TGCAGTGCTAGAGATGAGGGGGGTTCTGAAAAACTGTTTTTT	CSARDEGGSEKLFF	TRBJ1-4	.	TRBV20-1	.
TGTGCCAGCAGTTTGGAATCAGGAGGGGGGACTGAAGCTTTCTTT	CASSLESGGGTEAFF	TRBJ1-1	few	TRBV7-3	.
TGTGCCAGCAGCTGGGGCAGGGAGGGGACCCAGTACTTC	CASSWGREGTQYF	TRBJ2-5	many	TRBV5-6	TRBD2
TGTGCCAGCAGCTTGGATCAGGGCACTGAAGCTTTCTTT	CASSLDQGTEAFF	TRBJ1-1	few	TRBV5-4	.
TGTGCCAGCAGCTTAGCCGGGGGAGCGGGGGGGTCCTACAATGAGCAGTTCTTC	CASSLAGGAGGSYNEQFF	TRBJ2-1	many	TRBV7-2	TRBD2
TGTGCCAGCGGACTGAAAGAGACCCAGTACTTC	CASGLKETQYF	TRBJ2-5	few	TRBV10-3	.